This section outlines one T cell receptor beta chain sequence together with its context. This CDR3 spans 15 amino acids. Trimming at V came to 7 bases and at J to 2 bases, leaving 7 bases not matched to a gene. The data stem from a study of early T cells in non-severe SARS-CoV-2 infection. Tagging with unique molecular identifiers was applied to individual cDNA molecules. TCRdb analysed the 5' RACE reads with MiXCR anew, one entry per CDR3 protein. The sample has over 50,000 distinct CDR3 sequences, 11% seen once. This chain joins TRBV12-3 or TRBV12-4 and TRBJ2-1; 8 nucleotides agree with TRBD2. Material: whole blood. This clonotype originated in an adult who was a healthcare worker with PCR-confirmed SARS-CoV-2 infection or an uninfected control (not recorded which). The CDR3 reads CASTGGAPTYNEQFF. CDR3 in DNA: TGTGCCAGCACGGGGGGGGCGCCTACCTACAATGAGCAGTTCTTC.